This note documents a single T cell receptor (beta chain) sequence. RNA was extracted and reverse transcribed into cDNA as the sequencing template. TCRdb's table, derived via immunoSEQ multiplex PCR, lists solely in-frame clones and lacks some. The sample carries approximately 180,000 clones, approximately 62% recorded once. The entry originates in a study of CD8+ T cells in alopecia areata. The wider study: Patients received oral tofacitinib, 5 to 10 mg twice daily, for moderate-to-severe alopecia areata. Patients took tofacitinib for 6 to 18 months, followed by 6 drug-free months.

V lost 5 bases and J lost 7, with 18 bases in between. This CDR3 spans 14 amino acids. CDR1 is SGHTA and CDR2 is FQGNSA in the germline V gene. Both peripheral blood and punch biopsies of lesional scalp skin were obtained from patients who had alopecia areata. The sample here was CD4+ T cells sorted from blood, taken at week 0. The chain employs TRBV7-2 and TRBJ2-7; D could derive from TRBD1 or TRBD2 (5 bases each). The source is a human donor with alopecia areata. In nucleotides, the CDR3 is TGTGCCAGCAGCCCCCCCACGGGGACCGGGGAGCAGTACTTC. It is translated as CASSPPTGTGEQYF. Drawing the rest from reference TRBV7-2 and TRBJ2-7, the complete variable domain is GAGVSQSPSNKVTEKGKDVELRCDPISGHTALYWYRQSLGQGLEFLIYFQGNSAPDKSGLPSDRFSAERTGGSVSTLTIQRTQQEDSAVYLCASSPPTGTGEQYFGPGTRLTVT.